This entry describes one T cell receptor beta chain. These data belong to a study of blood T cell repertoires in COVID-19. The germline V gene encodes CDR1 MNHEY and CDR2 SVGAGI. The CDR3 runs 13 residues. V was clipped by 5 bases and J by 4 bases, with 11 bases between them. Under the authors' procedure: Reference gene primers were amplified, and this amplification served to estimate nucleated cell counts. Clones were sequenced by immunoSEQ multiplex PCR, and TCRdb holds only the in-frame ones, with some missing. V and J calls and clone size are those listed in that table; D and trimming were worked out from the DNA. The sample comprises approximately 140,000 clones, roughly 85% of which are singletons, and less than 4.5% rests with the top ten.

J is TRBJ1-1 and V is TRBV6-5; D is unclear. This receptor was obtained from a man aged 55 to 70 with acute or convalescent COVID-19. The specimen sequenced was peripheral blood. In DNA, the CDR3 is TGTGCCAGCAGTCGGAGGGAAGGCACTGAAGCTTTCTTT. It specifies CASSRREGTEAFF.